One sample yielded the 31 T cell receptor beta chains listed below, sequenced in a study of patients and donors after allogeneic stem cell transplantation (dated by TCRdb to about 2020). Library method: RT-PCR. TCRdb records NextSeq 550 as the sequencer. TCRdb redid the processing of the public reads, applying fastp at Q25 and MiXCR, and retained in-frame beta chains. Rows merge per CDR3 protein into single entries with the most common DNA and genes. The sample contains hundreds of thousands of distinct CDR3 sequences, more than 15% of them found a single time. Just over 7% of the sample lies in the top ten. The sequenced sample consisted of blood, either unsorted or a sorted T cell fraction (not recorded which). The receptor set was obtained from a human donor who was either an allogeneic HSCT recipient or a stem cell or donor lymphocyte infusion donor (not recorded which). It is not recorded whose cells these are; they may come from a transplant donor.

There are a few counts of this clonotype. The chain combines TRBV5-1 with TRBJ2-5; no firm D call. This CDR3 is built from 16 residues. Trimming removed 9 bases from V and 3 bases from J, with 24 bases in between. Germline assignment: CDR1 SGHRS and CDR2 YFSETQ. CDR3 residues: CATKRVRPGAKETQYF. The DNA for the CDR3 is TGCGCCACTAAAAGGGTTCGGCCAGGCGCCAAAGAGACCCAGTACTTC.

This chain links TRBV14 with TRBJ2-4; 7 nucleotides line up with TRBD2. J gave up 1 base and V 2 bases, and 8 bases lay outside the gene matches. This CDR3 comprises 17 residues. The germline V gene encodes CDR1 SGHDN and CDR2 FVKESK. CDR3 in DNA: TGTGCCAGCAGCCAATTTCCCCGGCGGGGGGCCAAAAACATTCAGTACTTC. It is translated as CASSQFPRRGAKNIQYF.

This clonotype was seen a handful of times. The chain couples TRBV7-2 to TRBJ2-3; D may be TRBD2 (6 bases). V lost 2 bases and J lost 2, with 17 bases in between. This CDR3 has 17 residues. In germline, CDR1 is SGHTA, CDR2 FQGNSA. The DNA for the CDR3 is TGTGCCAGCAGCTTATACAGGCTAGCGAACCCCACAGATACGCAGTATTTT. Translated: CASSLYRLANPTDTQYF. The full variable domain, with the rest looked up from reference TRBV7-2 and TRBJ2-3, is GAGVSQSPSNKVTEKGKDVELRCDPISGHTALYWYRQSLGQGLEFLIYFQGNSAPDKSGLPSDRFSAERTGGSVSTLTIQRTQQEDSAVYLCASSLYRLANPTDTQYFGPGTRLTVL.

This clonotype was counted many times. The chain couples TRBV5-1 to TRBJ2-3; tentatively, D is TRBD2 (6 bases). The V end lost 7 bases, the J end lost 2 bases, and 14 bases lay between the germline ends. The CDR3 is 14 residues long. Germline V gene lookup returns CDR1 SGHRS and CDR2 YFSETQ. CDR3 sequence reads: CASRREAPTDTQYF. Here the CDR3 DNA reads TGCGCCAGCCGCAGGGAGGCCCCCACAGATACGCAGTATTTT.

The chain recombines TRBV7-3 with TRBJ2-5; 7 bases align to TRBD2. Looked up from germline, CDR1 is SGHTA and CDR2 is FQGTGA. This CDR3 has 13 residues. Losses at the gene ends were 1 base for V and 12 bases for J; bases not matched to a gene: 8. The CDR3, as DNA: TGTGCCAGCAGCTTAAGTGAAGCGGGGACTAAGTACTTC. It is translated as CASSLSEAGTKYF.

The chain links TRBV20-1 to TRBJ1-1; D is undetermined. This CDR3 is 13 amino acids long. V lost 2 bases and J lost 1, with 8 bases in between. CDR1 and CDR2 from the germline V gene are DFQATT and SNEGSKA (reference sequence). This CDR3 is CSARQVWNTEAFF. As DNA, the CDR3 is TGCAGTGCTAGACAGGTATGGAACACTGAAGCTTTCTTT.

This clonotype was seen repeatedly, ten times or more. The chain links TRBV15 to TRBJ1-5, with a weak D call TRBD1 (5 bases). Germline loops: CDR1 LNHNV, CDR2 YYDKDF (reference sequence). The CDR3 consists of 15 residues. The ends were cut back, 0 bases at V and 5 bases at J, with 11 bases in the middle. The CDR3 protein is CATSRDRQGHQPQHF. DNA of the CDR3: TGTGCCACCAGCAGAGATCGGCAGGGCCATCAGCCCCAGCATTTT.

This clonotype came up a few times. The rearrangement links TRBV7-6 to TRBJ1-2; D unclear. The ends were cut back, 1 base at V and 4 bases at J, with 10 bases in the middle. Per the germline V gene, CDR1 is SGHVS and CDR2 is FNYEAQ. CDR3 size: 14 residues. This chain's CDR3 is CASSLGPGRYGYTF. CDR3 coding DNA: TGTGCCAGCAGCTTAGGTCCGGGCCGCTATGGCTACACCTTC.

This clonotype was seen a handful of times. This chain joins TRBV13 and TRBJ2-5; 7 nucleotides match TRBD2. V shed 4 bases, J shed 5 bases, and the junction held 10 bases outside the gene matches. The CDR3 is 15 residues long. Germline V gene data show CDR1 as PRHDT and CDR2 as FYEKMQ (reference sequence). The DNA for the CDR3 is TGTGCCAGCAGCTCGGCGGGGGAGCCTGGGGAGACCCAGTACTTC. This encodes CASSSAGEPGETQYF. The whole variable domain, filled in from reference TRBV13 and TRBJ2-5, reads AAGVIQSPRHLIKEKRETATLKCYPIPRHDTVYWYQQGPGQDPQFLISFYEKMQSDKGSIPDRFSAQQFSDYHSELNMSSLELGDSALYFCASSSAGEPGETQYFGPGTRLLVL.

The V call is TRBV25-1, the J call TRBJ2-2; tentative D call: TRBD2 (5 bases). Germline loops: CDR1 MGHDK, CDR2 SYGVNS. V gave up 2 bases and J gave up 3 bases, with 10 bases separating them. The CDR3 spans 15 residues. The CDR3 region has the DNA TGTGCCAGCAGTGAAAGGGAGACTGACACCGGGGAGCTGTTTTTT. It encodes CASSERETDTGELFF.

CDR3 sequence (DNA): TGCAGTGCTAGAGGTCAGGGGATTTTCAATCAGCCCCAGCATTTT. Amino acids: CSARGQGIFNQPQHF. The rearrangement joins TRBV20-1 to TRBJ1-5; a possible D gene is TRBD1 (6 bases). The CDR3 runs 15 residues. Germline V gene sequence: CDR1 DFQATT, CDR2 SNEGSKA (reference sequence). Trimming removed 1 base at V and 3 bases at J, with 13 bases between.

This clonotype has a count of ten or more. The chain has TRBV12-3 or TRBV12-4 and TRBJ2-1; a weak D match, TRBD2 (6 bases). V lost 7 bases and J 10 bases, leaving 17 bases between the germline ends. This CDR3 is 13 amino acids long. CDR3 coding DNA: TGTGCCAGCAACCATGGGGGGAGCGGGGAGCAGTTCTTC. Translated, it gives CASNHGGSGEQFF.

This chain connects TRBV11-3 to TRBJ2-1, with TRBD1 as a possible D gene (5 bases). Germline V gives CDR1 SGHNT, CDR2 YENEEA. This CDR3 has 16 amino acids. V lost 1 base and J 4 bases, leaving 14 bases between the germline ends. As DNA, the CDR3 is TGTGCCAGCAGCTTAGTACTATCAGGGAATTACAATGAGCAGTTCTTC. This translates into CASSLVLSGNYNEQFF.

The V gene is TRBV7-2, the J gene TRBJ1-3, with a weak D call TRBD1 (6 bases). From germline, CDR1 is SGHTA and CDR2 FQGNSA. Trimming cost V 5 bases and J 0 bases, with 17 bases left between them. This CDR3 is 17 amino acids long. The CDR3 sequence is CASSVQGFFPSGNTIYF. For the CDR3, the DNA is TGTGCCAGCAGCGTACAGGGATTCTTCCCCTCTGGAAACACCATATATTTT.

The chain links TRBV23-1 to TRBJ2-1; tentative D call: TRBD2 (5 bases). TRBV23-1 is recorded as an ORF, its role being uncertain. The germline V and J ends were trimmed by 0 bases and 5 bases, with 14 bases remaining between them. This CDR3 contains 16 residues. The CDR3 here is CASSQSGSAGNNEQFF. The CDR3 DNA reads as TGCGCCAGCAGTCAATCGGGGAGCGCGGGCAACAATGAGCAGTTCTTC.

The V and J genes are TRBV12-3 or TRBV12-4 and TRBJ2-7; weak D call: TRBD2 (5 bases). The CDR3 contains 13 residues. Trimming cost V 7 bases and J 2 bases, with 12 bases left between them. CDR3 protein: CASTPPGAYEQYF. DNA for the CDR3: TGTGCCAGCACCCCACCCGGGGCCTACGAGCAGTACTTC.

CDR3 nucleotides: TGTGCCAGCTCACCAGTTGGGGTTGCAGATACGCAGTATTTT. Its protein is CASSPVGVADTQYF. V usage is TRBV18 and J usage is TRBJ2-3; D is ambiguous. Germline V lookup: CDR1 KGHSH, CDR2 LQKENI. V lost 2 bases, J lost 4 bases, and 10 bases lay in between. CDR3 length: 14 residues.

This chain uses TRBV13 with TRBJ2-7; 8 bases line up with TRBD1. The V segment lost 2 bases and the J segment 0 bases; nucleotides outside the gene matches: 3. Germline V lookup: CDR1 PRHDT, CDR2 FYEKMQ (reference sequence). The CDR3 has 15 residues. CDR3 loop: CASSLYGQGSYEQYF. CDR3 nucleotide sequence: TGTGCCAGCAGCTTATATGGACAGGGCTCCTACGAGCAGTACTTC. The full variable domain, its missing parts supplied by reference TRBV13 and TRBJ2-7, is AAGVIQSPRHLIKEKRETATLKCYPIPRHDTVYWYQQGPGQDPQFLISFYEKMQSDKGSIPDRFSAQQFSDYHSELNMSSLELGDSALYFCASSLYGQGSYEQYFGPGTRLTVT.

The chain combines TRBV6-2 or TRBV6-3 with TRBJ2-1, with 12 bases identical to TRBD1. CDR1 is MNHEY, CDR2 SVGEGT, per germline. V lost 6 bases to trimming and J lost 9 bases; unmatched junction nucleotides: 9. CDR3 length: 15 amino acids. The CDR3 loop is CASRGGTGGMGEQFF. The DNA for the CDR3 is TGTGCCAGCAGGGGAGGGACAGGGGGCATGGGTGAGCAGTTCTTC.

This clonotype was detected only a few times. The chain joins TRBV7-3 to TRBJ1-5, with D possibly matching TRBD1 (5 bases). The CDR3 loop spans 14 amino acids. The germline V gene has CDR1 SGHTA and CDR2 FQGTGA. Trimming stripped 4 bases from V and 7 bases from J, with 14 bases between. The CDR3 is CASSSGPRGQPQHF. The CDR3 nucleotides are TGTGCCAGCAGCTCGGGCCCTAGGGGCCAGCCCCAGCATTTT. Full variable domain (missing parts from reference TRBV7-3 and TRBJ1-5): GAGVSQTPSNKVTEKGKYVELRCDPISGHTALYWYRQSLGQGPEFLIYFQGTGAADDSGLPNDRFFAVRPEGSVSTLKIQRTERGDSAVYLCASSSGPRGQPQHFGDGTRLSIL.

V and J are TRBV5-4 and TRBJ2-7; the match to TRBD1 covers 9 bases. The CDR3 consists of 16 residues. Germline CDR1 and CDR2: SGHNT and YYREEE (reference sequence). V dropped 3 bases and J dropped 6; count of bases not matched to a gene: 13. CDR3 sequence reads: CASSSGRGTGLSEQYF. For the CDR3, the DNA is TGTGCCAGCAGCTCTGGGCGTGGGACAGGGTTATCCGAGCAGTACTTC.

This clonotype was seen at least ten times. The CDR3: CASSRLGQPINNEQFF. The CDR3, as DNA: TGTGCCAGCAGTCGCCTCGGACAGCCTATTAACAATGAGCAGTTCTTC. The V call is TRBV12-3 or TRBV12-4, the J call TRBJ2-1; TRBD1 is a possible D gene (6 bases). Trimming shortened V by 5 bases and J by 5 bases, and 19 bases separated the two germline ends. The CDR3 is made up of 16 amino acids.

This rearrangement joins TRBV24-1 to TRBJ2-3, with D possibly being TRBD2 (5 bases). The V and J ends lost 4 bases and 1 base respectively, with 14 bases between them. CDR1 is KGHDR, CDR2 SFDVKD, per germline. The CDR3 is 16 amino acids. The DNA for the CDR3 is TGTGCCACCAGTGACGTCCAACTAGAAGGCACAGATACGCAGTATTTT. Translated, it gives CATSDVQLEGTDTQYF.

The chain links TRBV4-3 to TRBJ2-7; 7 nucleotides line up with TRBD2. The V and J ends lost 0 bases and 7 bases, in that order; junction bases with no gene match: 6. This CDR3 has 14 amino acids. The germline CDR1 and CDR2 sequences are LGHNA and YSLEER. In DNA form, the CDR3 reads TGCGCCAGCAGCCAAGAAAGGGCAGCGGGGGAGCAGTACTTC. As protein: CASSQERAAGEQYF.

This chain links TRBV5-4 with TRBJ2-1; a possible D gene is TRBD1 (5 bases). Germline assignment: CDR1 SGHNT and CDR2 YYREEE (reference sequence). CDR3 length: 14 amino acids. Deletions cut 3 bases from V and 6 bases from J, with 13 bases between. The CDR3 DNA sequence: TGTGCCAGCAGCTCCCCCAGGGATAGCAATGAGCAGTTCTTC. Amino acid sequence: CASSSPRDSNEQFF.

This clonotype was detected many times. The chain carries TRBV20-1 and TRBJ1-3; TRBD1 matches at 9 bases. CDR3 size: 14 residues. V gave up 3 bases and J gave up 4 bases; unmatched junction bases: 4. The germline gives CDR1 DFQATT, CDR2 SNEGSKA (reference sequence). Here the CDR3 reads CSARLTGGGNTIYF. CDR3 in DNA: TGCAGTGCTAGGCTGACAGGGGGAGGAAACACCATATATTTT.

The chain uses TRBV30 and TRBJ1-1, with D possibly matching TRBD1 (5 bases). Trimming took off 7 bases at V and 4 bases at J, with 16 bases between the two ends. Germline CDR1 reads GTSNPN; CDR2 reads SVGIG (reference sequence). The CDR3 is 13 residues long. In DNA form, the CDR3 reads TGTGCCTCCAGACGTGCAGGGATCACTGAAGCTTTCTTT. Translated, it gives CASRRAGITEAFF. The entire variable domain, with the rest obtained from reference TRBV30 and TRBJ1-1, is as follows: SQTIHQWPATLVQPVGSPLSLECTVEGTSNPNLYWYRQAAGRGLQLLFYSVGIGQISSEVPQNLSASRPQDRQFILSSKKLLLSDSGFYLCASRRAGITEAFFGQGTRLTVV.

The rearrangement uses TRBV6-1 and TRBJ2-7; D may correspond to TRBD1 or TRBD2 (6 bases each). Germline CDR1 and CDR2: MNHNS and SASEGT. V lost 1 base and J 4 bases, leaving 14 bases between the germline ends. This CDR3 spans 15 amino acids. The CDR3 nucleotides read TGTGCCAGCAGTGAAGGGAACAAGGGGGGTTACGAGCAGTACTTC. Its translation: CASSEGNKGGYEQYF.

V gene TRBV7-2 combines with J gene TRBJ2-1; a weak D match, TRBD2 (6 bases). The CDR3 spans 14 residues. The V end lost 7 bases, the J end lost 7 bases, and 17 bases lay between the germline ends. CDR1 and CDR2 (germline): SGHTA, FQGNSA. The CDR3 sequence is CASKGGRQHNEQFF. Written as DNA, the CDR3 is TGTGCCAGCAAGGGAGGACGTCAGCATAATGAGCAGTTCTTC. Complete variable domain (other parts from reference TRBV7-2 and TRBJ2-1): GAGVSQSPSNKVTEKGKDVELRCDPISGHTALYWYRQSLGQGLEFLIYFQGNSAPDKSGLPSDRFSAERTGGSVSTLTIQRTQQEDSAVYLCASKGGRQHNEQFFGPGTRLTVL.

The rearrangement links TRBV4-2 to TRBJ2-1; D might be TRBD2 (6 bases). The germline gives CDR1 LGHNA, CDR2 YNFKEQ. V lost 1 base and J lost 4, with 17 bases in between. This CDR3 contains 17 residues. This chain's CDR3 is CASSQVEGKLNYNEQFF. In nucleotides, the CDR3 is TGTGCCAGCAGCCAAGTGGAGGGAAAGTTAAATTACAATGAGCAGTTCTTC.

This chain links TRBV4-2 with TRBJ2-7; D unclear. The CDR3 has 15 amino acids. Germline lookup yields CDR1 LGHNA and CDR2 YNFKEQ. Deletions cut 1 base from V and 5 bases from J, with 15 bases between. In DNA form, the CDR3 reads TGTGCCAGCAGCCAAGGGGGTACGGACCAGGACGAGCAGTACTTC. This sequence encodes CASSQGGTDQDEQYF.